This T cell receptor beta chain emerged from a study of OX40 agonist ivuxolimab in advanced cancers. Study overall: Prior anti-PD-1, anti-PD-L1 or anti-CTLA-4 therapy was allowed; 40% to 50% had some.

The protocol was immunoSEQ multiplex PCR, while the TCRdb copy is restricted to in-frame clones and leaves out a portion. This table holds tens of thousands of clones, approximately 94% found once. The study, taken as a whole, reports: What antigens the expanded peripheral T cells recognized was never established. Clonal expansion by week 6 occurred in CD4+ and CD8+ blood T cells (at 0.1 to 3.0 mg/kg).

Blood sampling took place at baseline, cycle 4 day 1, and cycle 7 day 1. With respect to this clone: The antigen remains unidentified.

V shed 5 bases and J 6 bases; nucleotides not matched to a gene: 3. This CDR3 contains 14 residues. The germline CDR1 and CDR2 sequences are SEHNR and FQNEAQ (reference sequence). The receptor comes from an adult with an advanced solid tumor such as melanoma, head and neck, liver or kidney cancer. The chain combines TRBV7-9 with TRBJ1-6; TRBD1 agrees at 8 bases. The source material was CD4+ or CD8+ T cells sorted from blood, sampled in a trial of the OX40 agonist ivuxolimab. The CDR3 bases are TGTGCCAGCAGCCCGACAGGGGCTAATTCACCCCTCCACTTT. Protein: CASSPTGANSPLHF.